A selection of T cell receptor beta chains follows, all from one sample in a study of radiotherapy plus CTLA-4 blockade in lung cancer. Libraries were prepared by immunoSEQ multiplex PCR; TCRdb keeps only in-frame clonotypes and omits some of them. Seen here are 35,000 to 50,000 clones, approximately 67% observed once, and the top ten hold 20% to 25%. The sample was peripheral blood, taken from a patient treated with radiotherapy plus ipilimumab. Receptors were obtained from a human donor with non-small cell lung cancer who had a partial response to radiotherapy plus ipilimumab. CDR3s include the opening cysteine and the closing phenylalanine or tryptophan. Each record gives: clone size, J gene, D gene, V gene, CDR3 protein, CDR3 DNA. A D gene is named only where the DNA matches it firmly. Clone size appears in some rows only: once, few, many, or a class for an expanded clone.

.	TRBJ2-4	.	TRBV28	CASRNALNIQYF	TGTGCCAGCAGGAATGCGTTAAACATTCAGTACTTC
.	TRBJ2-3	TRBD2	TRBV30	CACIRRGVGAFTDTQYF	TGTGCCTGTATAAGGCGGGGGGTGGGGGCCTTCACAGATACGCAGTATTTT
.	TRBJ2-2	.	TRBV7-2	CASSGTTGELFF	TGTGCCAGCAGCGGCACGACCGGGGAGCTGTTTTTT
.	TRBJ2-7	.	TRBV2	CASSETRPSSYEQYF	TGTGCCAGCAGTGAAACCAGGCCGAGCTCCTACGAGCAGTACTTC
.	TRBJ2-7	TRBD1	TRBV7-2	CASSLARGQGFEQYF	TGTGCCAGCAGCTTAGCGCGGGGACAGGGGTTCGAGCAGTACTTC
.	TRBJ2-7	TRBD2	TRBV4-3	CASSPTSGYEQYF	TGCGCCAGCAGCCCAACTAGCGGCTACGAGCAGTACTTC
.	TRBJ2-5	.	TRBV2	CASSEGGPETQYF	TGTGCCAGCAGTGAAGGCGGTCCGGAGACCCAGTACTTC
.	TRBJ1-4	.	TRBV2	CASSDNMREKLFF	TGTGCCAGCAGTGACAACATGCGGGAAAAACTGTTTTTT
.	TRBJ1-1	.	TRBV6-6	CASSWEGDTEAFF	TGTGCCAGCAGTTGGGAGGGGGACACTGAAGCTTTCTTT
few	TRBJ1-1	.	TRBV5-1	CASRAFRALLVAFF	TGCGCCAGCAGGGCTTTTAGAGCCTTGCTAGTAGCTTTCTTT
few	TRBJ2-1	.	TRBV10-3	CAISEPIGGNEQFF	TGTGCCATCAGTGAGCCGATCGGGGGAAATGAGCAGTTCTTC
.	TRBJ2-3	TRBD1	TRBV6-4	CASRGGPSTDTQYF	TGTGCCAGCAGAGGGGGCCCTAGCACAGATACGCAGTATTTT
.	TRBJ2-1	TRBD2	TRBV27	CASSPRGGILNEQFF	TGTGCCAGCAGTCCCCGCGGGGGGATACTCAATGAGCAGTTCTTC
.	TRBJ1-5	TRBD1	TRBV6-6	CASRKNRGYNQPQHF	TGTGCCAGCAGAAAAAACAGGGGATACAATCAGCCCCAGCATTTT
.	TRBJ2-7	TRBD2	TRBV7-2	CASSPRRGDSYEQYF	TGTGCCAGCAGCCCTCGGCGGGGGGACTCCTACGAGCAGTACTTC
.	TRBJ1-1	.	TRBV30	CAWRQGRNTEAFF	TGTGCCTGGAGGCAGGGCAGAAACACTGAAGCTTTCTTT
.	TRBJ1-4	TRBD1	TRBV5-1	CASSRGQGFGEKLLF	TGCGCCAGCAGCAGAGGACAGGGGTTCGGTGAAAAACTGCTTTTT
.	TRBJ1-1	.	TRBV6-6	CASSYGVAEAFF	TGTGCCAGCAGTTACGGAGTTGCAGAAGCTTTCTTT
few	TRBJ1-6	.	TRBV4-2	CASSPYSDSRSYNSPLHF	TGTGCCAGCAGCCCTTATTCGGACTCCAGGTCCTATAATTCACCCCTCCACTTT
few	TRBJ2-3	TRBD2	TRBV5-1	CASSVSGNGDTQYF	TGCGCCAGCAGCGTGAGCGGGAATGGGGATACGCAGTATTTT
.	TRBJ1-3	.	TRBV7-2	CASSLSYGNTIYF	TGTGCCAGCAGCCTTTCTTATGGAAACACCATATATTTT
.	TRBJ2-1	.	TRBV6-5	CASLGAQGWGEQFF	TGTGCCAGCTTGGGGGCGCAGGGGTGGGGTGAGCAGTTCTTC
.	TRBJ1-1	TRBD1	TRBV5-1	CASSSTGTGTEAFF	TGCGCCAGCAGCTCTACCGGGACAGGAACTGAAGCTTTCTTT
.	TRBJ2-7	.	TRBV5-4	CASSPFREGYEQYF	TGTGCCAGCAGCCCGTTCAGGGAAGGATACGAGCAGTACTTC
.	TRBJ2-5	.	TRBV5-5	CASSPSVQETQYF	TGTGCCAGCAGCCCTAGCGTCCAAGAGACCCAGTACTTC
.	TRBJ2-1	.	TRBV27	CASRGAGLTKQFF	TGTGCCAGCAGAGGCGCTGGACTAACGAAGCAGTTCTTC
.	TRBJ1-4	TRBD1	TRBV5-1	CASSFQGVEEKLFF	TGCGCCAGCAGCTTCCAGGGGGTAGAGGAAAAACTGTTTTTT
.	TRBJ2-5	TRBD2	TRBV5-6	CASSPGLAEETQYF	TGTGCCAGCAGCCCGGGACTAGCGGAAGAGACCCAGTACTTC
once	TRBJ1-5	TRBD1	TRBV7-8	CASKGGPNQPQHF	TGTGCCAGTAAAGGGGGCCCCAATCAGCCCCAGCATTTT
.	TRBJ1-1	TRBD1	TRBV7-9	CASSARGRDTEAFF	TGTGCCAGCAGCGCCAGGGGGCGGGACACTGAAGCTTTCTTT
.	TRBJ2-1	TRBD2	TRBV27	CASSPSGGSSYNEQFF	TGTGCCAGCAGTCCTAGCGGGGGTAGCTCCTACAATGAGCAGTTCTTC
.	TRBJ1-1	.	TRBV5-1	CASSLEPRDTEAFF	TGCGCCAGCAGCTTGGAACCGAGAGACACTGAAGCTTTCTTT
few	TRBJ1-4	TRBD1	TRBV25-1	CASSEKGTGGLEKLFF	TGTGCCAGCAGTGAAAAAGGGACAGGGGGCTTGGAAAAACTGTTTTTT
.	TRBJ2-5	.	TRBV5-1	CASSSLQETQYF	TGCGCCAGCAGCTCCTTACAGGAGACCCAGTACTTC
.	TRBJ2-3	TRBD2	TRBV5-1	CATKGLAGGGDTQYF	TGCGCCACCAAGGGACTAGCGGGAGGAGGAGATACGCAGTATTTT
.	TRBJ2-2	TRBD2	TRBV9	CASSPRTGGTNTGELFF	TGTGCCAGCAGCCCTCGCACGGGGGGTACGAACACCGGGGAGCTGTTTTTT
few	TRBJ2-4	TRBD1	TRBV14	CASSQSSRQGSNIQYF	TGTGCCAGCAGCCAAAGTTCGAGACAGGGAAGTAACATTCAGTACTTC
few	TRBJ1-2	TRBD1	TRBV6-1	CASSRQGALPYTF	TGTGCCAGCAGCCGACAGGGAGCCCTCCCCTACACCTTC
.	TRBJ1-6	.	TRBV6-1	CASTLGPMGSPLHF	TGTGCCAGCACTCTGGGTCCGATGGGCTCACCCCTCCACTTT
.	TRBJ2-1	.	TRBV7-9	CASSVRDNEQFF	TGTGCCAGCAGCGTTAGAGACAATGAGCAGTTCTTC
.	TRBJ2-5	.	TRBV5-1	CASSIQGPPETQYF	TGCGCCAGCAGCATACAGGGCCCCCCAGAGACCCAGTACTTC
.	TRBJ1-1	.	TRBV13	CASSLVGSRVTEAFF	TGTGCCAGCAGCTTAGTGGGCAGCCGAGTCACTGAAGCTTTCTTT
.	TRBJ1-2	.	TRBV19	CASSPRQSTYWYGYTF	TGTGCCAGTAGTCCCCGCCAAAGCACCTATTGGTATGGCTACACCTTC
.	TRBJ1-2	TRBD1	TRBV27	CASRELTGGSNYGYTF	TGTGCCAGCAGAGAACTCACAGGGGGGAGTAACTATGGCTACACCTTC
.	TRBJ1-1	.	TRBV27	CASSVQGWDTEAFF	TGTGCCAGCAGTGTGCAGGGGTGGGACACTGAAGCTTTCTTT
few	TRBJ1-2	.	TRBV29-1	CSVEGGGVGYTF	TGCAGCGTTGAGGGGGGAGGGGTTGGCTACACCTTC
.	TRBJ2-7	TRBD2	TRBV5-6	CASSRPSGGASYEQYF	TGTGCCAGCAGCCGTCCGAGCGGGGGCGCCTCCTACGAGCAGTACTTC
.	TRBJ1-2	.	TRBV28	CASRRGSFNYGYTF	TGTGCCAGCAGGCGAGGGAGCTTTAACTATGGCTACACCTTC
.	TRBJ2-7	TRBD1	TRBV6-5	CASSRPGTGSDEQYF	TGTGCCAGCAGCCGTCCCGGGACAGGGTCCGACGAGCAGTACTTC
many	TRBJ1-5	.	TRBV10-3	CARGFDSQPQHF	TGTGCCAGAGGGTTTGACTCTCAGCCCCAGCATTTT
.	TRBJ1-2	.	TRBV6-5	CASSRSRGYGYTF	TGTGCCAGCAGCCGGTCGCGGGGCTATGGCTACACCTTC
.	TRBJ2-3	.	TRBV9	CASSVAIAGLTDTQYF	TGTGCCAGCAGCGTAGCTATCGCGGGCCTCACAGATACGCAGTATTTT
.	TRBJ2-7	.	TRBV5-1	CASSEAALSYEQYF	TGCGCCAGCAGCGAGGCAGCCCTCTCCTACGAGCAGTACTTC
few	TRBJ2-2	TRBD2	TRBV6-4	CASSPGLADATGELFF	TGTGCCAGCAGTCCGGGACTAGCGGATGCTACCGGGGAGCTGTTTTTT
.	TRBJ2-1	TRBD1	TRBV15	CATSNYGQGTRHNEQFF	TGTGCCACCAGCAACTATGGACAGGGAACGAGGCACAATGAGCAGTTCTTC
.	TRBJ2-5	.	TRBV15	CATSRDNRQETQYF	TGTGCCACCAGCAGAGATAACAGACAAGAGACCCAGTACTTC
.	TRBJ2-7	TRBD1	TRBV9	CASSPWDRVDEQYF	TGTGCCAGCAGCCCATGGGACAGGGTCGACGAGCAGTACTTC
few	TRBJ2-2	.	TRBV15	CATSSPTRVNTGELFF	TGTGCCACCAGCAGTCCGACTAGGGTGAACACCGGGGAGCTGTTTTTT
.	TRBJ2-1	.	TRBV4-2	CASSQKGGDRTGNEQFF	TGTGCCAGCAGCCAAAAGGGTGGCGACAGGACTGGGAATGAGCAGTTCTTC